This TCR beta chain was identified in a study of Graves' ophthalmopathy and Graves' hyperthyroidism. The CDR3 covers 16 residues. From germline, CDR1 is SGHTA and CDR2 FQGNSA. Trimming left V 1 base short and J 2 bases short, with 11 bases between. This clonotype was recorded a few times. CDR3 regions of TCR beta were amplified from RNA transcripts. After a first-round RT-PCR with HTBI primers, a second-round multiplex PCR was run. MiXCR, run by TCRdb on the multiplex PCR reads, gives a single entry per CDR3 protein. The table shows hundreds of thousands of distinct CDR3 sequences, with roughly 39% occurring only once.

The clonotype was recovered from an adult man with Graves' ophthalmopathy. The chain links TRBV7-2 to TRBJ2-2; possibly TRBD1 for D (5 bases). Sequenced: peripheral blood. DNA of the CDR3: TGTGCCAGCAGCTTAGTTTCGACAGCAAACACCGGGGAGCTGTTTTTT. It specifies CASSLVSTANTGELFF.